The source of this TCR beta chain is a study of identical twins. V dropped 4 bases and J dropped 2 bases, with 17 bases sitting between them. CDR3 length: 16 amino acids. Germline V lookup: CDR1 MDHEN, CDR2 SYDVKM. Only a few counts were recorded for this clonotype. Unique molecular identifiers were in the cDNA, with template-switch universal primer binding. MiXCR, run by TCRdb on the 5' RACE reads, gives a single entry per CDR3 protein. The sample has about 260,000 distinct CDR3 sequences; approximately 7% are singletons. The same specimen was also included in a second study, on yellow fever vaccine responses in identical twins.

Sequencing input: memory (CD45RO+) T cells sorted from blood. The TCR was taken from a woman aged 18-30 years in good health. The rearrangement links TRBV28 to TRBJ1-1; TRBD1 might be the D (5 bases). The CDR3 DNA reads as TGTGCCAGCAGTTCGCCGGGACTCCCTCTTAACACTGAAGCTTTCTTT. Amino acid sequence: CASSSPGLPLNTEAFF.